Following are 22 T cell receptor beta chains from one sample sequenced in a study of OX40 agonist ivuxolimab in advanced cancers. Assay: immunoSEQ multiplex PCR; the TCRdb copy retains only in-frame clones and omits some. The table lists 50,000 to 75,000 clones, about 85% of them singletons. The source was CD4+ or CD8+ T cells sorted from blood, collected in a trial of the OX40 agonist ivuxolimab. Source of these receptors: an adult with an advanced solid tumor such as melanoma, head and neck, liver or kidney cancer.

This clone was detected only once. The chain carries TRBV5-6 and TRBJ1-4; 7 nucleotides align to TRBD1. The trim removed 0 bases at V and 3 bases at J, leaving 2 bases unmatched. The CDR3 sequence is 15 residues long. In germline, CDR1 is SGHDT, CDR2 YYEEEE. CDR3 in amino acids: CASSLEDRPNEKLFF. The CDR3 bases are TGTGCCAGCAGCTTGGAGGACAGGCCTAATGAAAAACTGTTTTTT. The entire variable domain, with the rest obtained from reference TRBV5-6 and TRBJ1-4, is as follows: DAGVTQSPTHLIKTRGQQVTLRCSPKSGHDTVSWYQQALGQGPQFIFQYYEEEERQRGNFPDRFSGHQFPNYSSELNVNALLLGDSALYLCASSLEDRPNEKLFFGSGTQLSVL.

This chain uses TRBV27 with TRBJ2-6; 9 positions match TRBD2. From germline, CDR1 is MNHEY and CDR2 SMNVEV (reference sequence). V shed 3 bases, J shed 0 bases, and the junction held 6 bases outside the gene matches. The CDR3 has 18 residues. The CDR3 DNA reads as TGTGCCAGCAGTTTGGGTAGCGGGAGAGGCTCTGGGGCCAACGTCCTGACTTTC. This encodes CASSLGSGRGSGANVLTF.

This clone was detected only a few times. The CDR3 loop is CASSRYVADTQYF. As DNA, the CDR3 is TGTGCCAGCAGCCGTTACGTTGCAGATACGCAGTATTTT. This chain uses TRBV5-6 with TRBJ2-3; D is uncertain. Trimming cost V 4 bases and J 4 bases, with 10 bases left between them. The CDR3 has 13 amino acids. Germline-derived CDR1 and CDR2 are SGHDT and YYEEEE.

CDR3 protein: CATSRDRTGQTTGELFF. The CDR3 nucleotides are TGTGCCACCAGCAGGGATCGGACAGGACAAACCACCGGGGAGCTGTTTTTT. The J gene is TRBJ2-2, the V gene TRBV15, with 7 bases lining up with TRBD1. CDR1 is LNHNV and CDR2 is YYDKDF in the germline V gene (reference sequence). The ends lost 3 bases at V and 4 bases at J; junction bases unmatched: 11. The CDR3 length is 17 residues.

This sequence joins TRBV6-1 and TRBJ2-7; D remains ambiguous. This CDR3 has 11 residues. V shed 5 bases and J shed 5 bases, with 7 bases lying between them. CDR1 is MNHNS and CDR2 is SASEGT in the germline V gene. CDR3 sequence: CASSYGHEQYF. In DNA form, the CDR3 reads TGTGCCAGCAGTTACGGGCACGAGCAGTACTTC.

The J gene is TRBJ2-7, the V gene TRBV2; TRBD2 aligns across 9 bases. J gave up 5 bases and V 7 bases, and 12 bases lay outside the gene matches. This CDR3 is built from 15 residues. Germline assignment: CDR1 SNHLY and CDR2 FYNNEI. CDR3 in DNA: TGTGCCAGCAACGGGGGAAGCGGGGGGTATGACGAGCAGTACTTC. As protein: CASNGGSGGYDEQYF. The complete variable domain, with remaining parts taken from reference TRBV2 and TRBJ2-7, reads EPEVTQTPSHQVTQMGQEVILRCVPISNHLYFYWYRQILGQKVEFLVSFYNNEISEKSEIFDDQFSVERPDGSNFTLKIRSTKLEDSAMYFCASNGGSGGYDEQYFGPGTRLTVT.

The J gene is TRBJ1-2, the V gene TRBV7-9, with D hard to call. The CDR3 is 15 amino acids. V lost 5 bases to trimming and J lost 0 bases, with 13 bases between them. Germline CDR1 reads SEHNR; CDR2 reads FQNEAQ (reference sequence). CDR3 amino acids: CASSPAGGTNYGYTF. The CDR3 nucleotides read TGTGCCAGCAGCCCCGCCGGCGGGACTAACTATGGCTACACCTTC.

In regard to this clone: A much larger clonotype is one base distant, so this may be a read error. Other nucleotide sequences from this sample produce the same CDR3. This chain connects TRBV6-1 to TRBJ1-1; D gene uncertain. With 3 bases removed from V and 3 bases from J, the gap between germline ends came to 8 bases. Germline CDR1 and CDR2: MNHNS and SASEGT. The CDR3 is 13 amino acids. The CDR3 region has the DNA TGTGCCAGCAGTGAGGGCGCATACACTGAAGCTTTCTTT. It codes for CASSEGAYTEAFF.

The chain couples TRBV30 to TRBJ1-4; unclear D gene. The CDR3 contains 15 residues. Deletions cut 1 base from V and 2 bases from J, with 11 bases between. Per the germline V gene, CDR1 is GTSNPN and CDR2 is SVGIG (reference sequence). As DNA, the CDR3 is TGTGCCTGGAGTGGCGAAGCGAGGACTAATGAAAAACTGTTTTTT. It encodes CAWSGEARTNEKLFF.

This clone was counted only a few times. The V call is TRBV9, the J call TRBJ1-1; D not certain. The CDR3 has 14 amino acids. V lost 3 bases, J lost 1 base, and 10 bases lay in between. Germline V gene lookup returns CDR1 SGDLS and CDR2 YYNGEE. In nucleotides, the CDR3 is TGTGCCAGCAGCGCCCTCCGGGAGAACACTGAAGCTTTCTTT. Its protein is CASSALRENTEAFF. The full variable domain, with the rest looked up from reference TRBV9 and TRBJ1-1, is DSGVTQTPKHLITATGQRVTLRCSPRSGDLSVYWYQQSLDQGLQFLIQYYNGEERAKGNILERFSAQQFPDLHSELNLSSLELGDSALYFCASSALRENTEAFFGQGTRLTVV.

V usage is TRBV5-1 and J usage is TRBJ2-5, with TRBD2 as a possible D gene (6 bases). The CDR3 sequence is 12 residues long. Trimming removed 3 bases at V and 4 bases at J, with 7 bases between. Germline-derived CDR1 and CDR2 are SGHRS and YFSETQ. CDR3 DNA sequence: TGCGCCAGCAGCTCGGGAGTAGAGACCCAGTACTTC. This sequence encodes CASSSGVETQYF. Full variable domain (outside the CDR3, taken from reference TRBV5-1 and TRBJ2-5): KAGVTQTPRYLIKTRGQQVTLSCSPISGHRSVSWYQQTPGQGLQFLFEYFSETQRNKGNFPGRFSGRQFSNSRSEMNVSTLELGDSALYLCASSSGVETQYFGPGTRLLVL.

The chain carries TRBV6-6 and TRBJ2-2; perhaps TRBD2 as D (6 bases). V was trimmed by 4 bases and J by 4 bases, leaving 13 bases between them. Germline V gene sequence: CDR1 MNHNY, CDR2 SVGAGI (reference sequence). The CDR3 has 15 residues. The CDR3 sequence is CASSLEGHSTGELFF. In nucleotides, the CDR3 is TGTGCCAGCAGTTTGGAGGGCCATAGCACCGGGGAGCTGTTTTTT.

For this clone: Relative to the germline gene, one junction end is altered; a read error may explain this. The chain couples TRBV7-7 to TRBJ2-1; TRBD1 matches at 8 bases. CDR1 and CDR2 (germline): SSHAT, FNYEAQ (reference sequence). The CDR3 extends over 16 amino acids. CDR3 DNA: TGTGCTAGCAGCTTAGGCACAGGGGGATTGTACAATGAGCAGTTCTTC. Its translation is CASSLGTGGLYNEQFF.

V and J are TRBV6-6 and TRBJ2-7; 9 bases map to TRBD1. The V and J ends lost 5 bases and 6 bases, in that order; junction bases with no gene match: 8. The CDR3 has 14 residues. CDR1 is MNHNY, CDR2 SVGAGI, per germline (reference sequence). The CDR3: CASSENRGLSEQYF. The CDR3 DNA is TGTGCCAGCAGTGAGAACAGGGGGCTCAGCGAGCAGTACTTC.

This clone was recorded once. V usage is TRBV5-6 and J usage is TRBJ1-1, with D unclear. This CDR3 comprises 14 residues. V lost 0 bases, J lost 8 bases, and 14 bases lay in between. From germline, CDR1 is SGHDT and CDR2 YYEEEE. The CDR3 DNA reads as TGTGCCAGCAGCTTGGGACCGTCCTTTTTAGAAGCTTTCTTT. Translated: CASSLGPSFLEAFF.

The CDR3 loop is CASSYSGDSGNTIYF. DNA for the CDR3: TGTGCCAGCAGTTATTCAGGAGACTCTGGAAACACCATATATTTT. The V gene is TRBV6-6, the J gene TRBJ1-3; no firm D call. Trimming shortened V by 3 bases and J by 0 bases, and 9 bases separated the two germline ends. The CDR3 has 15 amino acids. The germline gives CDR1 MNHNY, CDR2 SVGAGI (reference sequence).

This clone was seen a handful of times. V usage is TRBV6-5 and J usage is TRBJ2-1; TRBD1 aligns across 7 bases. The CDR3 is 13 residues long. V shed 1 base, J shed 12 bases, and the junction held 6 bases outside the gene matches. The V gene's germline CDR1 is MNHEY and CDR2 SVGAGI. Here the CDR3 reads CASSYFPRGWQFF. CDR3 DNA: TGTGCCAGCAGTTACTTTCCCAGGGGGTGGCAGTTCTTC.

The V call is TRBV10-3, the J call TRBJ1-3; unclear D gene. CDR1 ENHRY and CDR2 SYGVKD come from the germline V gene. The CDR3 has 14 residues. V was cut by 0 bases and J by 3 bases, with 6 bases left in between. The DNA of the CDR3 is TGTGCCATCAGTGAGTCTGAGATTGGAAACACCATATATTTT. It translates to CAISESEIGNTIYF.

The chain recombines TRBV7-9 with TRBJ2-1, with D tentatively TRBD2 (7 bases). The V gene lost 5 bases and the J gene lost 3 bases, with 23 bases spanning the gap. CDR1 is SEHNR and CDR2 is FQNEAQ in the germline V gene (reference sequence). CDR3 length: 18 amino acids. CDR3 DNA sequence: TGTGCCAGCAGCAGGGGGGTTACTACTAGCGACGGCTACAATGAGCAGTTCTTC. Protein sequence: CASSRGVTTSDGYNEQFF.

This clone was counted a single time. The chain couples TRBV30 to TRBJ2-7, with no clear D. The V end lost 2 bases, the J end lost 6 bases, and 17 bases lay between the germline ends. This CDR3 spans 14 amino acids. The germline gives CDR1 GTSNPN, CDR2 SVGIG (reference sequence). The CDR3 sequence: CAWSRQPSNVEQYF. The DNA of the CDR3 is TGTGCCTGGAGTCGGCAACCGTCGAATGTCGAGCAGTACTTC. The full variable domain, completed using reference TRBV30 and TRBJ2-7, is SQTIHQWPATLVQPVGSPLSLECTVEGTSNPNLYWYRQAAGRGLQLLFYSVGIGQISSEVPQNLSASRPQDRQFILSSKKLLLSDSGFYLCAWSRQPSNVEQYFGPGTRLTVT.

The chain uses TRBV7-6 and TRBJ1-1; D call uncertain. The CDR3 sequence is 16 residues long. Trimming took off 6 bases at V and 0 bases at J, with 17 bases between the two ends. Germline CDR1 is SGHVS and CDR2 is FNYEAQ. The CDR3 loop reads CASRPLSSSMNTEAFF. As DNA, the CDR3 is TGTGCCAGCAGGCCGCTGTCCTCATCAATGAACACTGAAGCTTTCTTT.

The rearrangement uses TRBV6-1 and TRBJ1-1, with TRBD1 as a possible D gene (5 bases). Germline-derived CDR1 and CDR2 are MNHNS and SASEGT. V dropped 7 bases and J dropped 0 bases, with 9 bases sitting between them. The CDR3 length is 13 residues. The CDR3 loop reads CASKRDLNTEAFF. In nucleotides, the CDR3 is TGTGCCAGCAAACGGGACCTGAACACTGAAGCTTTCTTT.